Reported below is one T cell receptor beta chain. The V gene's germline CDR1 is KGHSH and CDR2 LQKENI. The CDR3 covers 17 residues. The germline V and J ends were trimmed by 1 base and 2 bases, with 17 bases remaining between them. This record belongs to a study of T cell changes during pregnancy in multiple sclerosis. Here immunoSEQ multiplex PCR was the method, and the copy in TCRdb shows in-frame clones only, minus some. The sample lists roughly 50,000 clones, 85% to 95% occurring once. The sequenced sample was CD4+ T cells from peripheral blood mononuclear cells, obtained in the third trimester of pregnancy. The TCR comes from a female donor with multiple sclerosis, enrolled in a pregnancy study. V is TRBV18 and J is TRBJ1-2; possible D gene TRBD1, 6 bases. CDR3 protein: CASSPQMTRGTNYGYTF. CDR3 bases: TGTGCCAGCTCACCACAAATGACCAGGGGTACCAACTATGGCTACACCTTC.